This T cell receptor (beta chain) was captured in a study of shared clonotypes between healthy human individuals. Study summary: The study enrolled a couple of women and a few men aged 18 to 49. Per-donor plates numbered three CD4 naive, three CD4 memory, two CD8 naive and one CD8 memory.

Study outcomes and limitations: Having only a few donors restricted how much genetic and exposure-history diversity was captured.

Of note for this clone: Its specificity is not known.

This table comes from immunoSEQ multiplex PCR, and its TCRdb copy is limited to in-frame clones, with some not included. The sample holds more than 550,000 clones, about 91% seen once. Naivety among CD8 cells was defined by CD45RO negativity and positive CCR7 selection, thereby excluding terminally differentiated effector memory CD45RA+ cells. CDR3 length equals 17 residues. The trim removed 1 base at V and 0 bases at J, leaving 5 bases unmatched. Germline values: CDR1 SNHLY, CDR2 FYNNEI. Input material: naive CD8+ T cells sorted from blood. The rearrangement links TRBV2 to TRBJ2-2; 7 bases agree with TRBD1. The clonotype comes from a man younger than 45 in good health. CDR3 DNA sequence: TGTGCCAGCAGTGAAGGGGGACAGACTTCGAACACCGGGGAGCTGTTTTTT. Residues: CASSEGGQTSNTGELFF.